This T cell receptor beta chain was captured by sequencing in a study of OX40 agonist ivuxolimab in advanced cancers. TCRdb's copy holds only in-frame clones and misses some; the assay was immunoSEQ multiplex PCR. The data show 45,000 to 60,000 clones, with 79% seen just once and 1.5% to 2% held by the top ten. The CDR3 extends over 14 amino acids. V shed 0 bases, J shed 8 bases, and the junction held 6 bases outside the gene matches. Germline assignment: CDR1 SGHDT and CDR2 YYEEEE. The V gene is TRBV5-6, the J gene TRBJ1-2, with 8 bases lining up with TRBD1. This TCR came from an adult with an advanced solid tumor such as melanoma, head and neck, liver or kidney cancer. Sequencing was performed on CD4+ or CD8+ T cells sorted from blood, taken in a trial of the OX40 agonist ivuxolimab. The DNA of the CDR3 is TGTGCCAGCAGCTTGGTGGGACAGGCGGGGGGCTACACCTTC. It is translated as CASSLVGQAGGYTF.